The 4 T cell receptor beta chains below all came from one sample that was sequenced in a study of identical twins (dated by TCRdb to about 2016). Library generation was performed with 5' RACE. For sequencing, an Illumina HiSeq 2000 was employed. TCRdb cleaned the public reads at Q25 with fastp, built clones with MiXCR and kept in-frame beta chains. Every entry covers one CDR3 protein and lists the most common genes and DNA from its rows. For this sample the table gives about 570,000 distinct CDR3 sequences, of which just under 10% were detected only once. Around 3.2% of the sample is in the top ten clones. The sample was also linked to a second study, of yellow fever vaccine responses in identical twins.

Sequencing was performed on PBMCs. These receptors all come from a woman aged 18-29 years in good health.

At least ten counts were recorded for this clonotype. The rearrangement uses TRBV7-9 and TRBJ2-1; D is perhaps TRBD2 (5 bases). CDR1 and CDR2 from the germline V gene are SEHNR and FQNEAQ (reference sequence). The CDR3 has 17 amino acids. The ends were cut back, 1 base at V and 2 bases at J, with 15 bases in the middle. This CDR3 is CASSLEGGKRPYNEQFF. CDR3 DNA: TGTGCCAGCAGCTTAGAAGGAGGAAAGAGACCCTACAATGAGCAGTTCTTC.

This clonotype appeared a few times. This chain uses TRBV9 with TRBJ1-4, with 10 bases aligning to TRBD1. Germline trimming cut 0 bases from V and 8 bases from J; bases unmatched to any gene: 4. This CDR3 contains 15 residues. CDR1 is SGDLS, CDR2 YYNGEE, per germline. CDR3 nucleotide sequence: TGTGCCAGCAGCGTAGGGGACAGGGGCGAGGAAAAACTGTTTTTT. Residues: CASSVGDRGEEKLFF.

The rearrangement links TRBV12-3 or TRBV12-4 to TRBJ2-1; 8 bases agree with TRBD1. Germline trimming cut 7 bases from V and 8 bases from J; bases unmatched to any gene: 7. This CDR3 is 13 amino acids long. The CDR3 DNA reads as TGTGCCAGCACCCGGACAGGGCCCCATGAGCAGTTCTTC. The encoded protein is CASTRTGPHEQFF.

This clonotype was seen only a few times. The chain employs TRBV30 and TRBJ2-7, with D perhaps assigned TRBD1 or TRBD2 (5 bases each). Germline assignment: CDR1 GTSNPN and CDR2 SVGIG (reference sequence). The CDR3 loop spans 13 amino acids. Between the trimmed V and J ends, which lost 3 bases and 2 bases, there was a span of 11 bases. CDR3 in amino acids: CAWRTDYPYEQYF. The CDR3 coding sequence is TGTGCCTGGAGGACAGACTACCCCTACGAGCAGTACTTC.